This T cell receptor (beta chain) was identified during a study of brain T cells in children with intractable seizures. On this clone: The target antigen is unknown.

Germline CDR1 is SNHLY and CDR2 is FYNNEI. The V and J ends lost 0 bases and 8 bases respectively, with 10 bases between them. The CDR3 runs 13 residues. Whole-study results and caveats: Only CDR3 sequence similarity suggested viral specificity, without known HCMV serostatus. Pre- and post-surgery blood differed in depth, so pre-surgery absences may be undersampling.

Only cases whose brain tissue showed the highest T cell transcript signatures were sequenced. Patients received at least one anti-epileptic drug before surgery. Using immunoSEQ multiplex PCR, the repertoire was profiled, and TCRdb retains in-frame clones only, with some absent. Of approximately 44,000 clones detected, 90% appear once; the ten largest clones hold 6.3%. The sequence came from a girl aged 2 to 10 with tuberous sclerosis and intractable seizures. The rearrangement joins TRBV2 to TRBJ1-2; no clear D gene. The starting material was peripheral blood, obtained at surgery. The CDR3 loop reads CASSEARREGYTF. CDR3 DNA sequence: TGTGCCAGCAGTGAAGCGCGGAGGGAGGGCTACACCTTC.